This TCR beta chain appears in the sequencing data of a study of identifying expanded T cells in peripheral blood. Healthy donors had no documented immune events, such as infections, while sampled. As for this clone: The target antigen is unknown.

Study-level points and caveats: Across healthy donors, higher total template counts meant significantly greater approximately 2-week count variance. About 1.2 clones differed between technical replicates, versus approximately 16 and 20 over time.

Method: immunoSEQ multiplex PCR; TCRdb's copy keeps in-frame clones and lacks some. The sample holds approximately 130,000 clones, approximately 80% seen once. The material sequenced was blood. This receptor was obtained from a person between 18 and 75 years old in good health.

CDR3 in DNA: TGTGCCAGCAGCTTAGATAGTATGACTGGAAACACCATATATTTT. It yields the protein CASSLDSMTGNTIYF. J is TRBJ1-3 and V is TRBV7-2; D remains unclear. Trimming took 1 base from V and 2 from J, leaving 9 bases between them. CDR1 is SGHTA and CDR2 is FQGNSA in the germline V gene. This CDR3 is 15 amino acids long.